One T cell receptor beta chain is described in this entry. What it recognizes is unknown. The investigators amplified TCR beta CDR3 regions from RNA transcripts. An initial round of RT-PCR targeting the TCR CDR3 relied on the HTBI primer set. TCRdb used MiXCR to reprocess the multiplex PCR reads, holding one entry per CDR3 protein. Of about 500,000 distinct CDR3 sequences listed, 46% are singletons. This entry is derived from a study of T cells in Graves' hyperthyroidism and ophthalmopathy. Overall study findings and caveats: It was a median around 6 months before onset that the model predicted ophthalmopathy. A model of 13 V-J features distinguished ophthalmopathy from stable hyperthyroidism. Blood also showed most of the thyroid clonotypes that were expanded above 0.001.

The V end was cut by 3 bases, the J end by 0 bases, with 6 bases between. This CDR3 spans 12 amino acids. CDR1 DFQATT and CDR2 SNEGSKA come from the germline V gene (reference sequence). The receptor comes from an adult woman with Graves' disease, either hyperthyroidism or ophthalmopathy (not recorded which). The chain links TRBV20-1 to TRBJ2-7; D unclear. The specimen sequenced was peripheral blood or thyroid tissue (not recorded which). The CDR3 is CSARKHSYEQYF. The DNA for the CDR3 is TGCAGTGCTAGGAAGCACTCCTACGAGCAGTACTTC.